This is a list of T cell receptor beta chains from one sample in a study of Ad26.COV2.S vaccination and SARS-CoV-2 variants. TCRdb's table, derived via immunoSEQ multiplex PCR, lists solely in-frame clones and lacks some. Of hundreds of thousands of clones listed, about 87% were seen once; the top ten hold around 3.5%. This sample comprised peripheral blood, obtained in a trial of Ad26.COV2.S vaccine versus placebo. These receptor sequences come from a person between 18 and 59 years old who received the Ad26.COV2.S COVID-19 vaccine or a placebo. The CDR3 runs from the conserved cysteine through the conserved F or W.

CDR3 protein,J gene,CDR3 length,V gene
CASSPSGTSNSDEQFF,TRBJ2-1,16,TRBV7-8
CASSWPGSRNEQFF,TRBJ2-1,14,TRBV10-2
CASSPTGSTDTQYF,TRBJ2-3,14,TRBV7-7
CATRSGSKAYNEQFF,TRBJ2-1,15,TRBV19
CASSYTEDTEAFF,TRBJ1-1,13,TRBV5-1
CATSRANPGTGPPYGYTF,TRBJ1-2,18,TRBV15
CASSPAQDTGSPLHF,TRBJ1-6,15,TRBV18
CASSLRLDRGTF,TRBJ1-2,12,TRBV7-9
CASSSGGNPPYGYTF,TRBJ1-2,15,TRBV5-6
CASSHTGVSYEQYF,TRBJ2-7,14,TRBV4-1
CASSVDMAWGNTIYF,TRBJ1-3,15,TRBV9
CASSLELGIGDGYTF,TRBJ1-2,15,TRBV5-8
CASRSGGTDGYGYTF,TRBJ1-2,15,TRBV28
CASSFLGSNSYEQYF,TRBJ2-7,15,TRBV5-1
CASSFSRQGADTQYF,TRBJ2-3,15,TRBV5-1
CASSLVSGGNSPLHF,TRBJ1-6,15,TRBV28
CASSLVRDRGGETQYF,TRBJ2-5,16,TRBV7-7
CASSSHGTPILRTEAFF,TRBJ1-1,17,TRBV5-1
CASTTGQGAPRYGYTF,TRBJ1-2,16,TRBV5-5
CASSLSTDTQYF,TRBJ2-3,12,TRBV5-1